The 4 T cell receptor beta chains presented below share a single source sample, sequenced in a study of T cells of healthy individuals. Each CDR3 protein gets one entry after TCRdb re-called the 5' RACE reads with MiXCR. This sample has fewer than 75,000 distinct CDR3 sequences, with about 16% found just once. The source is a human donor in good health.

This chain connects TRBV7-2 to TRBJ1-4, with D possibly matching TRBD1 (6 bases). V lost 3 bases to trimming and J lost 11 bases, with 13 bases between them. Germline assignment: CDR1 SGHTA and CDR2 FQGNSA. The CDR3 totals 13 residues. The CDR3 bases are TGTGCCAGCAGCTTTGGACAGTCGGTGAAACTGTTTTTT. This encodes CASSFGQSVKLFF. Looking up the rest from reference TRBV7-2 and TRBJ1-4 gives the full variable domain: GAGVSQSPSNKVTEKGKDVELRCDPISGHTALYWYRQSLGQGLEFLIYFQGNSAPDKSGLPSDRFSAERTGGSVSTLTIQRTQQEDSAVYLCASSFGQSVKLFFGSGTQLSVL.

This clonotype was seen a handful of times. The chain joins TRBV11-3 to TRBJ2-1, with D unclear. CDR3 length: 14 residues. The V gene lost 4 bases and the J gene lost 3 bases, with 10 bases spanning the gap. Germline CDR1 reads SGHNT; CDR2 reads YENEEA. The CDR3 sequence is CASSSPDHYNEQFF. In DNA, the CDR3 is TGTGCCAGCAGCTCCCCGGACCACTACAATGAGCAGTTCTTC. Combining the CDR3 with reference TRBV11-3 and TRBJ2-1 gives the whole variable domain EAGVVQSPRYKIIEKKQPVAFWCNPISGHNTLYWYLQNLGQGPELLIRYENEEAVDDSQLPKDRFSAERLKGVDSTLKIQPAELGDSAVYLCASSSPDHYNEQFFGPGTRLTVL.

This clonotype was seen at least ten times. CDR3 in amino acids: CAWSPMGQSPLHF. The CDR3 coding sequence is TGTGCCTGGAGTCCCATGGGACAGTCACCCCTCCACTTT. The chain joins TRBV30 to TRBJ1-6; the match to TRBD1 covers 7 bases. Per germline, CDR1 GTSNPN and CDR2 SVGIG (reference sequence). The V gene end was trimmed by 2 bases and the J gene end by 10 bases; junction bases not matched to a gene: 5. The CDR3 runs 13 residues.

This rearrangement joins TRBV28 to TRBJ2-1, with TRBD2 matching 10 bases. Trimming cost V 5 bases and J 6 bases; bases outside gene matches: 10. Germline V CDR1 and CDR2: MDHEN, SYDVKM. The CDR3 contains 16 residues. The CDR3 loop is CASSLPGTSVGNEQFF. In DNA form, the CDR3 reads TGTGCCAGCAGTCTTCCCGGGACTAGCGTGGGCAATGAGCAGTTCTTC.